These 31 T cell receptor beta chains were all obtained from the same sample, sequenced in a study of neoadjuvant anti-PD-1 for oral cavity cancer. Time point given: after neoadjuvant nivolumab, at surgical resection. TCRdb keeps only in-frame clones here, not all; method: immunoSEQ multiplex PCR. This repertoire shows 20,000 to 30,000 clones, 25% to 30% found once; its top ten account for 16%. The starting material was tumor tissue, obtained after nivolumab (anti-PD-1) treatment. These receptors all come from a person between 40 and 80 years old with oral cavity squamous cell carcinoma.

Only a few counts were recorded for this clone. This sequence joins TRBV10-2 and TRBJ2-7; D possibly corresponds to TRBD1 (6 bases). The CDR3 contains 14 residues. Trimming took off 9 bases at V and 2 bases at J, with 17 bases between the two ends. Looked up from germline, CDR1 is WSHSY and CDR2 is SAAADI. This CDR3 reads CASLGTPGPYEQYF. The CDR3 region has the DNA TGCGCCAGTCTCGGGACACCCGGCCCCTACGAGCAGTACTTC.

The chain uses TRBV7-8 and TRBJ2-7, with 10 bases matching TRBD1. V lost 1 base, J lost 3 bases, and 3 bases stayed unmatched. CDR3 size: 15 residues. Germline CDR1 SGHVS, CDR2 FQNEAQ. The CDR3 region is CASSLETGGLYEQYF. As DNA, the CDR3 is TGTGCCAGCAGCTTAGAGACAGGGGGCCTCTACGAGCAGTACTTC. Combining the CDR3 with reference TRBV7-8 and TRBJ2-7 gives the whole variable domain GAGVSQSPRYKVAKRGQDVALRCDPISGHVSLFWYQQALGQGPEFLTYFQNEAQLDKSGLPSDRFFAERPEGSVSTLKIQRTQQEDSAVYLCASSLETGGLYEQYFGPGTRLTVT.

There are a few counts of this clone. The J gene is TRBJ1-5, the V gene TRBV18; D ambiguous. The CDR3 loop spans 16 amino acids. Germline-derived CDR1 and CDR2 are KGHSH and LQKENI. V lost 2 bases, J lost 2 bases, and 13 bases lay in between. Here the CDR3 reads CASSPRASEGNQPQHF. The CDR3 bases are TGTGCCAGCTCACCAAGGGCCTCGGAGGGCAATCAGCCCCAGCATTTT.

The chain combines TRBV4-1 with TRBJ2-7, with TRBD2 as a possible D gene (7 bases). The V end lost 1 base, the J end lost 4 bases, and 14 bases lay between the germline ends. Per germline, CDR1 MGHRA and CDR2 YSYEKL. CDR3 length: 15 residues. The CDR3 here is CASSQGTGGTYEQYF. In DNA, the CDR3 is TGCGCCAGCAGCCAAGGGACGGGGGGCACTTACGAGCAGTACTTC.

The rearrangement links TRBV7-6 to TRBJ1-6; perhaps TRBD1 as D (5 bases). Trimming pared 5 bases from V and 6 bases from J, leaving 20 bases between. The CDR3 length is 17 residues. CDR1 and CDR2 from the germline V gene are SGHVS and FNYEAQ. CDR3: CASSRMGPSSPNSPLHF. Written as DNA, the CDR3 is TGTGCCAGCAGCCGGATGGGGCCATCCTCACCTAATTCACCCCTCCACTTT.

The chain has TRBV7-9 and TRBJ1-2; TRBD1 aligns across 7 bases. This CDR3 is 15 amino acids long. Per germline, CDR1 SEHNR and CDR2 FQNEAQ (reference sequence). Germline trimming cut 1 base from V and 8 bases from J; bases unmatched to any gene: 10. CDR3 bases: TGTGCCAGCAGCTTAGGAGGGAGGGGGCTAAGCGGCTACACCTTC. The encoded protein is CASSLGGRGLSGYTF.

In its sample, this clone was seen many times. Other DNA sequences of this sample code for an identical CDR3. V is TRBV7-3 and J is TRBJ2-3; D not certain. Germline CDR1 is SGHTA and CDR2 is FQGTGA. V shed 5 bases and J shed 5 bases, with 8 bases lying between them. The CDR3 is 12 amino acids. Here the CDR3 reads CASSRPGDTQYF. The CDR3 DNA sequence: TGTGCCAGCAGCCGACCGGGAGATACGCAGTATTTT.

This clone appeared many times. The rearrangement uses TRBV19 and TRBJ1-5; possibly TRBD1 for D (5 bases). CDR3 size: 13 residues. Looked up from germline, CDR1 is LNHDA and CDR2 is SQIVND (reference sequence). V lost 4 bases to trimming and J lost 3 bases, with 7 bases between them. The CDR3 loop is CASSRDLNQPQHF. The CDR3 coding sequence is TGTGCCAGTAGTAGGGACCTCAATCAGCCCCAGCATTTT.

This clone was seen only a few times. V is TRBV19 and J is TRBJ1-4, with no clear D. Germline lookup yields CDR1 LNHDA and CDR2 SQIVND (reference sequence). This CDR3 comprises 12 residues. Trimming left V 5 bases short and J 1 base short, with 2 bases between. In DNA form, the CDR3 reads TGTGCCAGTAGTGAAACTAATGAAAAACTGTTTTTT. Its translation is CASSETNEKLFF.

This chain connects TRBV5-1 to TRBJ1-1, with D possibly TRBD1 on 5 matching bases. With 0 bases removed from V and 3 bases from J, the gap between germline ends came to 9 bases. CDR1 and CDR2 (germline): SGHRS, YFSETQ. The CDR3 is 14 residues long. CDR3 DNA sequence: TGCGCCAGCAGCTTGGGGACATCCCACACTGAAGCTTTCTTT. The encoded protein is CASSLGTSHTEAFF.

This clone has more than one count but fewer than ten. The rearrangement links TRBV7-3 to TRBJ1-6, with TRBD1 identical over 9 bases. The trim removed 4 bases at V and 6 bases at J, leaving 1 base unmatched. The CDR3 is 14 residues long. Looked up from germline, CDR1 is SGHTA and CDR2 is FQGTGA. In DNA form, the CDR3 reads TGTGCCAGCAGCTCGGGACAGGGTAATTCACCCCTCCACTTT. Encoded protein: CASSSGQGNSPLHF.

This clone was seen more than once but under ten times. The chain employs TRBV18 and TRBJ1-5, with 7 bases fitting TRBD1. From germline, CDR1 is KGHSH and CDR2 LQKENI. Germline trimming cut 6 bases from V and 3 bases from J; bases unmatched to any gene: 5. There are 14 residues in the CDR3. In DNA form, the CDR3 reads TGTGCCAGCTCTGGAGGGACAGTCAATCAGCCCCAGCATTTT. Residues: CASSGGTVNQPQHF.

By share, this clone counts as medium-sized. The chain is built from TRBV7-2 and TRBJ1-2; D may be TRBD1 (6 bases). Germline assignment: CDR1 SGHTA and CDR2 FQGNSA. V shed 4 bases and J shed 5 bases, with 8 bases lying between them. The CDR3 spans 12 residues. The CDR3 nucleotides read TGTGCCAGCAGCTGGACAGATTATGGCTACACCTTC. Its translation is CASSWTDYGYTF.

This chain uses TRBV27 with TRBJ2-3; D possibly uses TRBD1 or TRBD2 (5 bases each). V gave up 7 bases and J gave up 13 bases, with 21 bases separating them. Germline assignment: CDR1 MNHEY and CDR2 SMNVEV (reference sequence). This CDR3 comprises 13 residues. CDR3 sequence: CASTRLMGDQKYF. The CDR3, as DNA: TGTGCCAGCACTCGCCTCATGGGGGACCAGAAGTATTTT.

The chain has TRBV2 and TRBJ2-7; D remains ambiguous. Per germline, CDR1 SNHLY and CDR2 FYNNEI. This CDR3 region has 11 residues. Trimming cost V 6 bases and J 3 bases, with 6 bases left between them. The CDR3 bases are TGTGCCAGCAGAACTTACTACGAGCAGTACTTC. Residues: CASRTYYEQYF.

This clone was seen a few times. The chain employs TRBV9 and TRBJ2-7, with TRBD2 matching 7 bases. The CDR3 contains 13 residues. Per the germline V gene, CDR1 is SGDLS and CDR2 is YYNGEE. Germline trimming cut 2 bases from V and 3 bases from J; bases unmatched to any gene: 2. The CDR3 region is CASSVSGGYEQYF. The CDR3 DNA reads TGTGCCAGCAGCGTCTCGGGGGGCTACGAGCAGTACTTC.

The chain links TRBV7-9 to TRBJ2-7; the match to TRBD1 covers 7 bases. The CDR3 has 15 residues. Germline CDR1 and CDR2: SEHNR and FQNEAQ (reference sequence). Trimming took 5 bases from V and 1 from J; bases not matched to a gene: 8. CDR3 coding DNA: TGTGCCAGCAGCCCCTGGACAGGCCCATCCTACGAGCAGTACTTC. Its translation is CASSPWTGPSYEQYF.

The chain links TRBV6-4 to TRBJ2-1, with 8 bases fitting TRBD2. The CDR3 totals 14 residues. The germline V gene has CDR1 MRHNA and CDR2 SNTAGT. After removal of 2 bases from V and 9 bases from J, the junction contained 6 bases not matched to a gene. CDR3 DNA: TGTGCCAGCAGTGACCGAGCGGGAGTGAGTGAGCAGTTCTTC. Translation: CASSDRAGVSEQFF.

This chain links TRBV5-6 with TRBJ1-1; D is ambiguous. CDR1 and CDR2 (germline): SGHDT, YYEEEE. Deletions cut 1 base from V and 7 bases from J, with 14 bases between. This CDR3 has 14 amino acids. The CDR3 DNA reads as TGTGCCAGCAGCTTGCCTGACTTGGCGAGTGAAGCTTTCTTT. Protein sequence: CASSLPDLASEAFF.

The V call is TRBV27, the J call TRBJ2-7; 9 positions agree with TRBD1. Germline CDR1 and CDR2: MNHEY and SMNVEV (reference sequence). V dropped 6 bases and J dropped 5; count of bases not matched to a gene: 11. CDR3 length equals 15 residues. Here the CDR3 DNA reads TGTGCCAGCAGGTCATACAGGGGGCTTTCCCACGAGCAGTACTTC. The encoded protein is CASRSYRGLSHEQYF.

This clone was counted a few times. This chain links TRBV18 with TRBJ2-1; 8 nucleotides line up with TRBD2. In germline, CDR1 is KGHSH, CDR2 LQKENI. This CDR3 comprises 16 residues. With 6 bases clipped from V and 7 bases from J, the junction kept 14 bases outside the gene matches. The CDR3 protein is CASSPAYKLAGNEQFF. DNA for the CDR3: TGTGCCAGCTCCCCGGCTTATAAGTTAGCGGGGAATGAGCAGTTCTTC.

V gene TRBV19 combines with J gene TRBJ1-1; the D is unclear. Trimming shortened V by 3 bases and J by 0 bases, and 8 bases separated the two germline ends. The CDR3 consists of 14 residues. Germline values: CDR1 LNHDA, CDR2 SQIVND (reference sequence). The CDR3 here is CASSIEHLNTEAFF. Written as DNA, the CDR3 is TGTGCCAGTAGTATCGAACACCTGAACACTGAAGCTTTCTTT.

This clone appeared a single time. The chain has TRBV30 and TRBJ2-7, with 8 bases matching TRBD2. The CDR3 has 14 amino acids. After removal of 4 bases from V and 5 bases from J, the junction contained 10 bases not matched to a gene. The V gene's germline CDR1 is GTSNPN and CDR2 SVGIG (reference sequence). The CDR3 DNA reads as TGTGCCTGGATCCCCGTCGGGGGGGCCCACGAGCAGTACTTC. It encodes CAWIPVGGAHEQYF.

The chain is built from TRBV7-2 and TRBJ1-2; 7 bases map to TRBD1. This CDR3 is built from 15 residues. With V trimmed by 5 bases and J by 3 bases, 9 bases remained unmatched. Per germline, CDR1 SGHTA and CDR2 FQGNSA. CDR3 sequence: CASSPPGGLDYGYTF. The CDR3 DNA reads TGTGCCAGCAGCCCTCCAGGGGGGCTGGACTATGGCTACACCTTC.

This chain connects TRBV19 to TRBJ1-1; no clear D. V was cut by 1 base and J by 6 bases, with 12 bases left in between. The V gene's germline CDR1 is LNHDA and CDR2 SQIVND (reference sequence). The CDR3 runs 14 residues. CDR3 coding DNA: TGTGCCAGTAGTATAGGTGATATCGGGGCTGAAGCTTTCTTT. As protein: CASSIGDIGAEAFF.

The chain is built from TRBV27 and TRBJ1-5; D unresolved. CDR3 size: 14 residues. The V end lost 3 bases, the J end lost 3 bases, and 9 bases lay between the germline ends. Germline CDR1 MNHEY, CDR2 SMNVEV (reference sequence). The CDR3 region is CASSFPGPNQPQHF. The CDR3 nucleotides are TGTGCCAGCAGTTTCCCAGGACCCAATCAGCCCCAGCATTTT.

This clone has more than one count but fewer than ten. The gene calls are TRBV11-3 and TRBJ2-7; no clear D. The CDR3 extends over 9 amino acids. V gave up 4 bases and J gave up 5 bases, with 0 bases separating them. The V gene's germline CDR1 is SGHNT and CDR2 YENEEA. The CDR3 reads CASSYEQYF. The CDR3, as DNA: TGTGCCAGCAGCTACGAGCAGTACTTC. The variable domain in full, with the rest retrieved from reference TRBV11-3 and TRBJ2-7, is EAGVVQSPRYKIIEKKQPVAFWCNPISGHNTLYWYLQNLGQGPELLIRYENEEAVDDSQLPKDRFSAERLKGVDSTLKIQPAELGDSAVYLCASSYEQYFGPGTRLTVT.

This chain uses TRBV27 with TRBJ2-3, with D hard to call. CDR3 length equals 14 residues. Per the germline V gene, CDR1 is MNHEY and CDR2 is SMNVEV (reference sequence). Deletions cut 3 bases from V and 3 bases from J, with 10 bases between. CDR3 sequence: CASSFGRVTDTQYF. The DNA for the CDR3 is TGTGCCAGCAGTTTCGGGCGTGTGACAGATACGCAGTATTTT.

This clone was seen a few times. V is TRBV10-3 and J is TRBJ2-4; D might be TRBD1 (6 bases). CDR3 length equals 17 residues. Germline CDR1 is ENHRY and CDR2 is SYGVKD. Deletions cut 0 bases from V and 6 bases from J, with 18 bases between. The CDR3 protein is CAISESRGHQVGNIQYF. The CDR3 nucleotides read TGTGCCATCAGTGAGTCGAGGGGACACCAGGTGGGAAACATTCAGTACTTC.

V gene TRBV5-4 combines with J gene TRBJ2-5, with D possibly matching TRBD2 (5 bases). Per germline, CDR1 SGHNT and CDR2 YYREEE (reference sequence). Trimming removed 1 base at V and 5 bases at J, with 21 bases between. The CDR3 has 17 amino acids. The CDR3 is CASSLFHSSGGGETQYF. The CDR3 coding sequence is TGTGCCAGCAGCTTGTTTCATTCCAGCGGCGGTGGGGAGACCCAGTACTTC. The full variable domain, in which reference TRBV5-4 and TRBJ2-5 provide the parts outside the CDR3, is ETGVTQSPTHLIKTRGQQVTLRCSSQSGHNTVSWYQQALGQGPQFIFQYYREEENGRGNFPPRFSGLQFPNYSSELNVNALELDDSALYLCASSLFHSSGGGETQYFGPGTRLLVL.

CDR3 sequence: CASSRIYSSYNEQFF. CDR3 DNA: TGCGCCAGCAGCCGAATCTATAGCTCCTACAATGAGCAGTTCTTC. The V gene is TRBV4-1, the J gene TRBJ2-1; D call uncertain. The germline V gene has CDR1 MGHRA and CDR2 YSYEKL. The V and J ends lost 4 bases and 0 bases respectively, with 10 bases between them. CDR3 length: 15 residues.